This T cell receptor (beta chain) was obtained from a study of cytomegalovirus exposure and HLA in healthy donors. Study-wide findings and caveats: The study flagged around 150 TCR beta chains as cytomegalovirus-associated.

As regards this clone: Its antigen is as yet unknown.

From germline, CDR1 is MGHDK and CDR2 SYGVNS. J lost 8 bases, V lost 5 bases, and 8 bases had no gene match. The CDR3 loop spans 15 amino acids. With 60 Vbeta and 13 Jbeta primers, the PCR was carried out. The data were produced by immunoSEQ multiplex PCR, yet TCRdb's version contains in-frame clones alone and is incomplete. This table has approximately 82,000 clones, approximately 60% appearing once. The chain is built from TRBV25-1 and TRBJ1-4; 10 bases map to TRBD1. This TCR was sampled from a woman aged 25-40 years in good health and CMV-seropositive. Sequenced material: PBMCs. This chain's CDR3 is CASSLLGTGDEKLFF. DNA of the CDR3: TGTGCCAGCAGTTTACTCGGGACAGGGGACGAAAAACTGTTTTTT.